This TCR beta chain was recovered during a study of blood T cells in healthy people across ages. The table lists this clonotype with a count of one. With V trimmed by 1 base and J by 4 bases, 13 bases remained unmatched. The CDR3 loop spans 17 amino acids. Germline V lookup: CDR1 LGHNA, CDR2 YSLEER. A J-beta primer mix and a sample-barcoded 5' primer were used in a second PCR of about 7 to 12 cycles. MiXCR was run by TCRdb on the 5' RACE reads, yielding one entry per CDR3 protein. The sample carries 800,000 to 950,000 distinct CDR3 sequences, 45% to 50% recorded once. This sequence originates from a man aged 25-40 years in good health. The sample taken for sequencing was blood. V usage is TRBV4-3 and J usage is TRBJ2-7; 7 bases match TRBD2. As DNA, the CDR3 is TGCGCCAGCAGCCAAGGCGACTCACGGGACTACCGATACGAGCAGTACTTC. It codes for CASSQGDSRDYRYEQYF.